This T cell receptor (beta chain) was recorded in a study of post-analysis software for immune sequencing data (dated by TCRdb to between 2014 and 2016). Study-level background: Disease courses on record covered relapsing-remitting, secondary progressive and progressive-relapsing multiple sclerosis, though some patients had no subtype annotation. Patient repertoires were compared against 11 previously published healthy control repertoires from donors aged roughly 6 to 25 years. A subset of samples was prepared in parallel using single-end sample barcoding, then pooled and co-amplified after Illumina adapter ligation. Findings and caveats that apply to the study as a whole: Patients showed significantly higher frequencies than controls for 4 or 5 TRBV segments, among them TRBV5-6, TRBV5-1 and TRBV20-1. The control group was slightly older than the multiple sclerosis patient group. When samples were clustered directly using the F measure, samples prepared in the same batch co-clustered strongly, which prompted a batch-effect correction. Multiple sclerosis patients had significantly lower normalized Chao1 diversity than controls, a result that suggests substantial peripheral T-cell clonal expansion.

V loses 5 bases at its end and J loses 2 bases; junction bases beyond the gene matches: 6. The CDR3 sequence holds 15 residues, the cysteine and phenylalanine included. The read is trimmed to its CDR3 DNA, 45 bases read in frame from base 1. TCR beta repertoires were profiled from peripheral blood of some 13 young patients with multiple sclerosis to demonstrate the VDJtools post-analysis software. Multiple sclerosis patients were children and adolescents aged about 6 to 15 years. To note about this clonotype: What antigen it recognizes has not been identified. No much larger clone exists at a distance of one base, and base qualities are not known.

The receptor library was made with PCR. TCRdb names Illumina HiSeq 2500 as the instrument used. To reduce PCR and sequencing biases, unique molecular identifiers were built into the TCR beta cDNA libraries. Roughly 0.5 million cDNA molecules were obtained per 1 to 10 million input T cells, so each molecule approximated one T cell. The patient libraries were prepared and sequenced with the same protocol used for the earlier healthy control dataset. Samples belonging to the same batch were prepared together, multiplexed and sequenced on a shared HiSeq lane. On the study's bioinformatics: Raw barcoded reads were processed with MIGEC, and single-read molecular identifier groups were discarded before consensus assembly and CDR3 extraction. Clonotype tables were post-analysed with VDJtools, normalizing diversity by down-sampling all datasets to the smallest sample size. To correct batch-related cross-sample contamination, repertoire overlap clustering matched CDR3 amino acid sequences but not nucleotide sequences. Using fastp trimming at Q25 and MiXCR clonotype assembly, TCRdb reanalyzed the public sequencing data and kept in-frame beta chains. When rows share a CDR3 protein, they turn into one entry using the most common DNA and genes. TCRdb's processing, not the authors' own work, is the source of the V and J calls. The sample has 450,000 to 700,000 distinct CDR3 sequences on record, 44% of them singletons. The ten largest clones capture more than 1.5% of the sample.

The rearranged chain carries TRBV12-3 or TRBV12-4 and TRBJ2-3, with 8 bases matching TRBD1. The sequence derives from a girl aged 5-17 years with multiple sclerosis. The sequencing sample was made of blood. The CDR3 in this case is CASSLGQGYTDTQYF. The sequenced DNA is TGTGCCAGCAGTCTCGGACAGGGTTACACAGATACGCAGTATTTT.